The following is a T cell receptor beta chain sequence with its context. The antigen is undetermined. At one of its ends the junction is not consistent with the germline gene, which may arise from a read error. Some clones are missing from TCRdb's copy, which holds only in-frame ones; the method was immunoSEQ multiplex PCR. The data show 69,000 or so clones, roughly nine tenths seen once. The record originates from a study of Tregs in tolerant kidney transplant recipients. Across the whole study: Related graft donors supplied nonmyeloablative bone marrow transplants, and mixed chimerism was transient. Study findings and constraints: Nucleotide sequences could not be compared across some patients' samples due to primer changes. Findings come from small patient numbers and require larger validation.

Unstimulated Tregs (CD4+CD25+CD127-) and CD4+CD25- non-Tregs were sorted from PBMCs. The germline V gene encodes CDR1 KGHSH and CDR2 LQKENI. The CDR3 runs to 15 residues. The chain couples TRBV18 to TRBJ2-1; D remains unclear. The source material was CD4+ T cells from blood, sampled before the transplant. This TCR came from a human donor who received a combined kidney and bone marrow transplant. CDR3 sequence reads: CASSPFSNSHNEQFF. CDR3 DNA: TGTGCCAGCTCACCATTTTCCAACTCCCACAATGAGCAGTTCTTC.